Each of the 15 T cell receptor beta chains below was sequenced from the same sample in a study of breast tumors, draining lymph nodes, adjacent tissues. Axillary draining lymph nodes of breast cancer patients supplied the node samples. TCRdb redid the calling of the multiplex PCR reads with MiXCR, one entry per CDR3 protein. The sample contains approximately 170,000 distinct CDR3 sequences, roughly a third of which appear only once. The sequenced sample consisted of axillary lymph node tissue. These receptors all stem from a female donor with breast cancer. Some clones in this sample may be carry-over from other donors' samples.

The table lists this clonotype with many counts. The CDR3: CASSTGEYFGQPQHF. DNA of the CDR3: TGTGCCAGTAGTACGGGAGAGTATTTCGGGCAGCCCCAGCATTTT. The rearrangement uses TRBV19 and TRBJ1-5; D is unresolved. The CDR3 spans 15 residues. V lost 4 bases to trimming and J lost 7 bases, with 17 bases between them. Germline-derived CDR1 and CDR2 are LNHDA and SQIVND (reference sequence).

This clonotype was detected a few times. The chain uses TRBV6-1 and TRBJ2-2; the match to TRBD2 covers 12 bases. This CDR3 is 20 amino acids long. With V trimmed by 0 bases and J by 4 bases, 12 bases remained unmatched. Germline V gene lookup returns CDR1 MNHNS and CDR2 SASEGT. The CDR3 DNA follows: TGTGCCAGCAGTGAAGCGCTGGGGCTAGCGGGGGGGCCCGGCACCGGGGAGCTGTTTTTT. Its translation: CASSEALGLAGGPGTGELFF.

This clonotype occurred many times. The V and J genes are TRBV5-8 and TRBJ1-6, with TRBD1 identical over 7 bases. Germline values: CDR1 SGHTS, CDR2 YDEGEE. The J segment lost 6 bases and the V segment lost 0 bases, leaving 6 bases of the junction unmatched. This CDR3 is built from 16 residues. Written as DNA, the CDR3 is TGTGCCAGCAGCTTGGAGGCAGGGACAGTTAATTCACCCCTCCACTTT. Translated: CASSLEAGTVNSPLHF.

This clonotype has a handful of counts. A read error may explain this, as a much larger clone is one base away. The chain couples TRBV20-1 to TRBJ2-7; TRBD1 aligns across 11 bases. The CDR3 length is 13 residues. In germline, CDR1 is DFQATT, CDR2 SNEGSKA (reference sequence). The CDR3 DNA reads as TGCAGTGCCAAGGACAGGGGGCTCTACGCGCAGTACTTC. Protein sequence: CSAKDRGLYAQYF.

This clonotype occurred many times. The chain carries TRBV7-8 and TRBJ2-7; the D call may be TRBD1 or TRBD2 (6 bases each). CDR1 is SGHVS and CDR2 is FQNEAQ in the germline V gene. V gave up 6 bases and J gave up 4 bases, with 16 bases separating them. The CDR3 loop spans 14 amino acids. CDR3 region: CASRPRGEGYEQYF. The CDR3 coding sequence is TGTGCCAGCAGACCTAGGGGGGAAGGATACGAGCAGTACTTC.

This clonotype was seen a few times. The rearrangement joins TRBV9 to TRBJ2-1; 11 positions agree with TRBD2. V shed 4 bases, J shed 0 bases, and the junction held 12 bases outside the gene matches. Germline V gene sequence: CDR1 SGDLS, CDR2 YYNGEE. This CDR3 is 19 amino acids long. The DNA for the CDR3 is TGTGCCAGCAGCCCTGGAACCCTAGCGGGAGGTCTCTCCTACAATGAGCAGTTCTTC. Translating gives CASSPGTLAGGLSYNEQFF. Looking up the rest from reference TRBV9 and TRBJ2-1 gives the full variable domain: DSGVTQTPKHLITATGQRVTLRCSPRSGDLSVYWYQQSLDQGLQFLIQYYNGEERAKGNILERFSAQQFPDLHSELNLSSLELGDSALYFCASSPGTLAGGLSYNEQFFGPGTRLTVL.

Only one count was recorded for this clonotype. Because the CDR3 is missing its conserved closing phenylalanine or tryptophan, this is likely a read error. Because the CDR3's place on the DNA is in doubt, the DNA is left out and the CDR3 is given as listed by TCRdb. The chain joins TRBV7-6 to TRBJ1-5; no check of the table's D call, TRBD1, against the DNA was made. Germline lookup yields CDR1 SGHVS and CDR2 FNYEAQ. The length of the CDR3 is 10 amino acids, counting both ends. The CDR3 protein is CASSSDPGGI.

A single count supports this clonotype. The rearrangement joins TRBV19 to TRBJ1-2, with 7 nucleotides matching TRBD1. From germline, CDR1 is LNHDA and CDR2 SQIVND (reference sequence). The CDR3 runs 14 residues. V shed 2 bases, J shed 9 bases, and the junction held 9 bases outside the gene matches. In DNA form, the CDR3 reads TGTGCCAGTAGTATAAGGGACAGAGGGGCAAGCTACACCTTC. Translating it yields CASSIRDRGASYTF. The variable domain in full, completed from reference TRBV19 and TRBJ1-2, reads DGGITQSPKYLFRKEGQNVTLSCEQNLNHDAMYWYRQDPGQGLRLIYYSQIVNDFQKGDIAEGYSVSREKKESFPLTVTSAQKNPTAFYLCASSIRDRGASYTFGSGTRLTVV.

The J gene is TRBJ2-1, the V gene TRBV6-2 or TRBV6-3, with D perhaps assigned TRBD1 or TRBD2 (5 bases each). The CDR3 runs 13 residues. Germline CDR1 is MNHEY and CDR2 is SVGEGT. Trimming stripped 5 bases from V and 10 bases from J, with 15 bases between. The CDR3 spells CASSRTGTQEQFF. In nucleotides, the CDR3 is TGTGCCAGCAGTCGCACCGGGACCCAAGAGCAGTTCTTC.

This clonotype appeared many times. The CDR3 reads CASTAGESDTQYF. CDR3 bases: TGTGCCAGCACCGCGGGCGAGTCAGATACGCAGTATTTT. The chain joins TRBV7-9 to TRBJ2-3; a weak D match, TRBD2 (5 bases). The CDR3 runs 13 residues. The V gene's germline CDR1 is SEHNR and CDR2 FQNEAQ (reference sequence). V lost 7 bases to trimming and J lost 4 bases, with 12 bases between them.

This clonotype was picked up a small number of times. V and J are TRBV27 and TRBJ2-3; possibly TRBD1 for D (6 bases). Germline-derived CDR1 and CDR2 are MNHEY and SMNVEV (reference sequence). Trimming took off 4 bases at V and 0 bases at J, with 11 bases between the two ends. CDR3 length: 15 residues. CDR3 bases: TGTGCCAGCAGTTACAGGGACCCAAGCACAGATACGCAGTATTTT. It translates to CASSYRDPSTDTQYF.

Notes on this clonotype: This may be a read error: a much more frequent sequence differs by one nucleotide. This chain uses TRBV11-1 with TRBJ2-1; D is undetermined. CDR3 size: 12 residues. Germline CDR1 reads SGHAT; CDR2 reads FQDESV (reference sequence). CDR3 residues: CANSQFYNEQFF. CDR3 nucleotide sequence: TGCGCCAACAGCCAATTCTACAATGAGCAGTTCTTC. The variable domain in full, with the rest retrieved from reference TRBV11-1 and TRBJ2-1, is EAEVAQSPRYKITEKSQAVAFWCDPISGHATLYWYRQILGQGPELLVQFQDESVVDDSQLPKDRFSAERLKGVDSTLKIQPAELGDSAMYLCANSQFYNEQFFGPGTRLTVL.

This chain joins TRBV6-1 and TRBJ2-3, with a tentative D call TRBD1 (6 bases). Germline V lookup: CDR1 MNHNS, CDR2 SASEGT. This CDR3 has 15 amino acids. The V and J ends lost 4 bases and 9 bases respectively, with 20 bases between them. CDR3 DNA sequence: TGTGCCAGCAGTGGAACAGGGATTGCGACAGGCACGCAGTATTTT. Protein product: CASSGTGIATGTQYF.

A word on this clonotype: An end of the junction does not agree with germline; a read error may underlie this. The J gene is TRBJ1-2, the V gene TRBV11-3; no clear D gene. This CDR3 is built from 13 residues. Per the germline V gene, CDR1 is SGHNT and CDR2 is YENEEA. The CDR3 protein is CASSLPGRTGYTF. The CDR3 nucleotides are TGTGCCAGCAGCTTGCCCGGGAGGACGGGCTATACCTTC.

In this sample, this clonotype turned up a few times. A much larger clone is a single base away; this may be a read error. The chain uses TRBV30 and TRBJ1-2, with D possibly matching TRBD1 (5 bases). V lost 3 bases and J 4 bases, leaving 15 bases between the germline ends. The germline V gene encodes CDR1 GTSNPN and CDR2 SVGIG (reference sequence). The CDR3 totals 14 residues. For the CDR3, the DNA is TGTGCCTGGAGCCCACAGGTAGTTAGCTATGGCTACACCTTC. Its protein is CAWSPQVVSYGYTF.